Sequencing of this T cell receptor beta chain was carried out in a study of CD8+ T cells in alopecia areata. General observations from the study: Lesional scalp, especially alopecia totalis/universalis, showed higher clonality than normal scalp. Unlike in mice, where it was clearer, TCR sharing across patients was less clear, possibly HLA-related. Scalp specimens additionally yield sequences from normal skin's resident alphabeta T cells.

The authors extracted RNA and reverse transcribed it into cDNA as the sequencing template. The table came from immunoSEQ multiplex PCR; TCRdb's copy has only in-frame clones and leaves some out. This sample carries 100,000 to 150,000 clones, less than 70% of them seen once, and the ten largest clones take 2.5% to 3.5%. The CDR3 covers 15 residues. The V gene's germline CDR1 is KGHSH and CDR2 LQKENI. The V and J ends lost 2 bases and 11 bases respectively, with 21 bases between them. PBMCs yielded sorted CD4+ and CD8+ T cells. With respect to this clone: The target antigen is unknown.

Sequencing used CD4+ T cells sorted from blood. The source of this sequence is a human donor in good health. This chain joins TRBV18 and TRBJ1-1, with a tentative D call TRBD1 (5 bases). The CDR3 nucleotides are TGTGCCAGCTCACCAGACTCCCCTCAGGGTGAGGTCGCTTTCTTT. Protein product: CASSPDSPQGEVAFF.